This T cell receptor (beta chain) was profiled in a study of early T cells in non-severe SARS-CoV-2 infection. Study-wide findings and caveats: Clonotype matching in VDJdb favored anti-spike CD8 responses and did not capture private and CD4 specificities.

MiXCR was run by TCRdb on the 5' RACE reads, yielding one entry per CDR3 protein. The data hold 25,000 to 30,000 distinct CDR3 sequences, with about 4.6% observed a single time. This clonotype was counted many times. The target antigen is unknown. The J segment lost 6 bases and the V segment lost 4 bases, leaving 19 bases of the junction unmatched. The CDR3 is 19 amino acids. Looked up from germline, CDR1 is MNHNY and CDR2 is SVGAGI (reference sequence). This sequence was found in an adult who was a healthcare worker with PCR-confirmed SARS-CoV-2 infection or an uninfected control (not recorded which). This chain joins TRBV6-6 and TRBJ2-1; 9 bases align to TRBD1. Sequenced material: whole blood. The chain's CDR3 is CASSSPLYRDRVSGNEQFF. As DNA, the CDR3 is TGTGCCAGCAGTTCCCCACTTTACCGGGACAGGGTTTCGGGCAATGAGCAGTTCTTC.